The following is a TCR beta chain sequence with its context. The data belong to a study of blood T cell repertoires in COVID-19. Study details: COVID-19 samples from acute and convalescent phases originated in the United States, Italy and Spain. Sample material is recorded as cDNA or gDNA derived from T cells, B-cell-depleted T cells, or PBMCs.

In the original analysis: Amplification from reference gene primers served as the basis for estimated nucleated cell counts. The data were produced by immunoSEQ multiplex PCR, yet TCRdb's version contains in-frame clones alone and is incomplete. The V and J calls and the clone size are those of that table, but D and trimming were determined from the DNA. The repertoire holds about 190,000 clones, with around 80% as singletons. CDR1 is SGHRS and CDR2 is YFSETQ in the germline V gene. Trimming cost V 5 bases and J 0 bases, with 12 bases left between them. The CDR3 is 16 amino acids. The sequenced sample was peripheral blood. The source of this sequence is an elderly woman with active or convalescent COVID-19. The chain carries TRBV5-1 and TRBJ2-6; a weak D match, TRBD2 (6 bases). CDR3 in amino acids: CASRMAGSSGANVLTF. The CDR3 DNA sequence: TGCGCCAGCAGAATGGCGGGGAGCTCTGGGGCCAACGTCCTGACTTTC.